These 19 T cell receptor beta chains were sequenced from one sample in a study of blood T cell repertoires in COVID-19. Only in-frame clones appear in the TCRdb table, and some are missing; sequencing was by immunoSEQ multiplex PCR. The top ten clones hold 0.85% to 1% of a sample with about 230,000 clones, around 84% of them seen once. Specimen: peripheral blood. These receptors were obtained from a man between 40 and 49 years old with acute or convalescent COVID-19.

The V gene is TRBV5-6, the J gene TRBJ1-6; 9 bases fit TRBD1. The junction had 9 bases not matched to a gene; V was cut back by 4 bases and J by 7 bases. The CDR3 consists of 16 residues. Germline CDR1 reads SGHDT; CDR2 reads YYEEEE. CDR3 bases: TGTGCCAGCAGCCCCCGTTCGACAGGGGGAAATTCACCCCTCCACTTT. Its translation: CASSPRSTGGNSPLHF.

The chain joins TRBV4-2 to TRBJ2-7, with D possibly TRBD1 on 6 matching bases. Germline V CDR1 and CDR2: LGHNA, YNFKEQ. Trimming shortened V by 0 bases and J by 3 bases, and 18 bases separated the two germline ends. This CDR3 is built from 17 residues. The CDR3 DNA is TGTGCCAGCAGCCAAGAATGGGGGCTCCCCTTCCTCTACGAGCAGTACTTC. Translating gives CASSQEWGLPFLYEQYF.

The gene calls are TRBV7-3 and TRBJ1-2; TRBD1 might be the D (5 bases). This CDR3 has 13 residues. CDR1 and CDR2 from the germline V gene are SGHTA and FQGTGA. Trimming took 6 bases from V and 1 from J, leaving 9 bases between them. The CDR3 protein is CASSRGGNYGYTF. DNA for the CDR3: TGTGCCAGCAGTAGGGGTGGTAACTATGGCTACACCTTC.

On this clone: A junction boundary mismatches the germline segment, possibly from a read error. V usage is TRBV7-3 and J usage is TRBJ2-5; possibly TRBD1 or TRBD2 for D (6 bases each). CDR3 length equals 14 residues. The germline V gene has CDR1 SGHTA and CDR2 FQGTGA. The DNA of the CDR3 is TGTGCCAGCAGCCTAACGGGGGCCACGGGGACCCAGTACTTC. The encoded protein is CASSLTGATGTQYF. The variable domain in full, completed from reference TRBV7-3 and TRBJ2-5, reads GAGVSQTPSNKVTEKGKYVELRCDPISGHTALYWYRQSLGQGPEFLIYFQGTGAADDSGLPNDRFFAVRPEGSVSTLKIQRTERGDSAVYLCASSLTGATGTQYFGPGTRLLVL.

CDR3 sequence (DNA): TGTGCCAGCAGCTTACGCGGGGGCCGCACAGATACGCAGTATTTT. It translates to CASSLRGGRTDTQYF. The J gene is TRBJ2-3, the V gene TRBV11-3; possible D gene TRBD2, 7 bases. V lost 2 bases and J lost 1, with 10 bases in between. Germline lookup yields CDR1 SGHNT and CDR2 YENEEA. This CDR3 comprises 15 residues.

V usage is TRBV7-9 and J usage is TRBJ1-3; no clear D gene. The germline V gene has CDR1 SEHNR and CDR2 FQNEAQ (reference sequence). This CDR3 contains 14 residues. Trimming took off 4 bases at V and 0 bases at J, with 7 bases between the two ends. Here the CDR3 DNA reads TGTGCCAGCAGCTCCGGTAACTCTGGAAACACCATATATTTT. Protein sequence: CASSSGNSGNTIYF. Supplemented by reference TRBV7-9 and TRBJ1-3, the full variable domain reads DTGVSQNPRHKITKRGQNVTFRCDPISEHNRLYWYRQTLGQGPEFLTYFQNEAQLEKSRLLSDRFSAERPKGSFSTLEIQRTEQGDSAMYLCASSSGNSGNTIYFGEGSWLTVV.

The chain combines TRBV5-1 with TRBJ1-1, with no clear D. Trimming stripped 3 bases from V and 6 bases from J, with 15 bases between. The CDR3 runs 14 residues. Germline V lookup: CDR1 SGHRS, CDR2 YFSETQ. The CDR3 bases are TGCGCCAGCAGCTACTCCGGGTCTGACTCTGAAGCTTTCTTT. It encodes CASSYSGSDSEAFF.

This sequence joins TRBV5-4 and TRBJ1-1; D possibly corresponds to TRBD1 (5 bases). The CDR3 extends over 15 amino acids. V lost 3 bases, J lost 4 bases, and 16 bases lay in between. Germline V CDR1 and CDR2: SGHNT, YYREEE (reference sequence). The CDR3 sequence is CASSSGLLLGTEAFF. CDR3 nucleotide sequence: TGTGCCAGCAGCTCGGGACTCCTGCTGGGCACTGAAGCTTTCTTT. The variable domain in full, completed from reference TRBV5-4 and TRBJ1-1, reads ETGVTQSPTHLIKTRGQQVTLRCSSQSGHNTVSWYQQALGQGPQFIFQYYREEENGRGNFPPRFSGLQFPNYSSELNVNALELDDSALYLCASSSGLLLGTEAFFGQGTRLTVV.

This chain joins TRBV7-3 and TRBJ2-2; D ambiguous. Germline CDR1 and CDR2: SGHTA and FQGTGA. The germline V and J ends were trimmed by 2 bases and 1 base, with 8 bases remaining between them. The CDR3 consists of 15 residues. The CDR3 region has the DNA TGTGCCAGCAGCTTATCTGCAGGGAACACCGGGGAGCTGTTTTTT. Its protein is CASSLSAGNTGELFF.

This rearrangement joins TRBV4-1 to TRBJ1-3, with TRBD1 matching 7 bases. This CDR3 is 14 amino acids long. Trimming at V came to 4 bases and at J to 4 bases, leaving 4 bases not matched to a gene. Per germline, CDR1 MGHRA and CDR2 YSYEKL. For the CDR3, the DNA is TGCGCCAGCAGCCCAGCAGGGGGAGGAAACACCATATATTTT. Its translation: CASSPAGGGNTIYF.

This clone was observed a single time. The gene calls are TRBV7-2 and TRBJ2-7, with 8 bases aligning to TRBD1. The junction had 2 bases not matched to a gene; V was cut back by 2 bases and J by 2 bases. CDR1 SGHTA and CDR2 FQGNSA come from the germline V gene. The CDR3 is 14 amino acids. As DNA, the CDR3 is TGTGCCAGCAGCTTAATGGGACAGGCCTACGAGCAGTACTTC. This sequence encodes CASSLMGQAYEQYF.

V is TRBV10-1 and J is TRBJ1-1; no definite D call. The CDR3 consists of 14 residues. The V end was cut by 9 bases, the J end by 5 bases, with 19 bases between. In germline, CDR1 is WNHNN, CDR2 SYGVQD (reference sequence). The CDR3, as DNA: TGCGCCAGGATTATCGCCACTAGAGGAACTGAAGCTTTCTTT. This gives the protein CARIIATRGTEAFF.

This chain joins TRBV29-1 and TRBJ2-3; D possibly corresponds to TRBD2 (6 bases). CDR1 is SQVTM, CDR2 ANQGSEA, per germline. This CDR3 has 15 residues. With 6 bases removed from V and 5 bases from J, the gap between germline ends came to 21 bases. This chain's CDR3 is CSVRNFVGGKDTQYF. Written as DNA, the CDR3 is TGCAGCGTCCGTAACTTCGTCGGGGGAAAAGATACGCAGTATTTT.

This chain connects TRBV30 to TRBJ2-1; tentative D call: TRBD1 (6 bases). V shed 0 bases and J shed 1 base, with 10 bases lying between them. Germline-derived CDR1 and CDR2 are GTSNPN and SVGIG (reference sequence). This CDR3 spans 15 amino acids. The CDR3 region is CAWSVSGASYNEQFF. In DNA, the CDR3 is TGTGCCTGGAGTGTTTCAGGGGCGTCCTACAATGAGCAGTTCTTC.

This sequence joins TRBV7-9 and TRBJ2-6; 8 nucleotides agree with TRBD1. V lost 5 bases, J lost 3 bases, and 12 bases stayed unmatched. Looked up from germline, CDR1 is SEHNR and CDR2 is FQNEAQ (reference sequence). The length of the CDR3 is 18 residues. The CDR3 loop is CASSQLTGEALGANVLTF. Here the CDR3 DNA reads TGTGCCAGCAGCCAGCTGACAGGGGAGGCACTTGGGGCCAACGTCCTGACTTTC.

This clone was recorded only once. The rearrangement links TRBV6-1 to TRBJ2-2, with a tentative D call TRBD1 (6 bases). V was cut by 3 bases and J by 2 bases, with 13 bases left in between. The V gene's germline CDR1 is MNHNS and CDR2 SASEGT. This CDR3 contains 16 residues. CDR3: CASSDRGTTNTGELFF. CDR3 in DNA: TGTGCCAGCAGTGATAGAGGGACAACTAACACCGGGGAGCTGTTTTTT.

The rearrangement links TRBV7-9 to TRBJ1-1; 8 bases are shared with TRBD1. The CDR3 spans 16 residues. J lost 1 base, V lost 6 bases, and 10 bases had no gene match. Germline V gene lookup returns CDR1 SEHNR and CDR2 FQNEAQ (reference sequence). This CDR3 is CASRTGEGVRNTEAFF. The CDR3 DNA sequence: TGTGCCAGCAGGACAGGGGAGGGCGTGAGGAACACTGAAGCTTTCTTT.

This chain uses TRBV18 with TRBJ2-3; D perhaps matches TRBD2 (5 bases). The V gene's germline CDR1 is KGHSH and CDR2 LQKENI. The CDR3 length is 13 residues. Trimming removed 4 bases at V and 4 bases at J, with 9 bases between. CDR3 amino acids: CASSRARADTQYF. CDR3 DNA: TGTGCCAGCTCACGCGCGAGGGCAGATACGCAGTATTTT. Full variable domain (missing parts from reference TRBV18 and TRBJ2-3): NAGVMQNPRHLVRRRGQEARLRCSPMKGHSHVYWYRQLPEEGLKFMVYLQKENIIDESGMPKERFSAEFPKEGPSILRIQQVVRGDSAAYFCASSRARADTQYFGPGTRLTVL.

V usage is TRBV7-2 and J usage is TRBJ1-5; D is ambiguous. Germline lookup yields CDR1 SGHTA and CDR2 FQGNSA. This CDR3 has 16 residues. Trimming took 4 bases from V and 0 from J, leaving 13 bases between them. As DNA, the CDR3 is TGTGCCAGCAGCTCGACGGACGGACTTAGCAATCAGCCCCAGCATTTT. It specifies CASSSTDGLSNQPQHF. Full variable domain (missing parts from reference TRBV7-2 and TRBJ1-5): GAGVSQSPSNKVTEKGKDVELRCDPISGHTALYWYRQSLGQGLEFLIYFQGNSAPDKSGLPSDRFSAERTGGSVSTLTIQRTQQEDSAVYLCASSSTDGLSNQPQHFGDGTRLSIL.